This TCR beta chain is from a study of blood T cell repertoires in COVID-19. Looking at the study overall: Samples of COVID-19 (acute and convalescent) were obtained from the United States, Italy and Spain. T cells, B-cell-depleted T cells, or PBMCs provided the cDNA or gDNA that served as material.

Only a few counts were recorded for this clone. Some clones are missing from TCRdb's copy, which holds only in-frame ones; the method was immunoSEQ multiplex PCR. The sample holds about 140,000 clones, 70% to 80% seen once. Trimming took off 1 base at V and 3 bases at J, with 8 bases between the two ends. Germline CDR1 SGHRS, CDR2 YFSETQ. The CDR3 runs to 14 residues. Sequencing was performed on peripheral blood. This TCR was recovered from a man in his fifties with acute or convalescent COVID-19. The J gene is TRBJ1-3, the V gene TRBV5-1, with TRBD1 as a possible D gene (5 bases). CDR3 sequence reads: CASSLLQGGNTIYF. In nucleotides, the CDR3 is TGCGCCAGCAGCTTGCTTCAGGGTGGAAACACCATATATTTT.